This T cell receptor beta chain was sequenced for a study of shared clonotypes between healthy human individuals. Notes on the study in general: What limited the represented genetic and exposure-history diversity was the small number of donors.

In the case of this clone: What it binds is not known.

The naive CD8 population came from CD45RO-negative cells selected for CCR7, without terminally differentiated effector memory CD45RA+ cells. V shed 8 bases and J 4 bases; nucleotides not matched to a gene: 15. CDR1 is LNHNV, CDR2 YYDKDF, per germline (reference sequence). This CDR3 has 16 residues. Clones were read by immunoSEQ multiplex PCR, and TCRdb kept only the in-frame ones, dropping some. The repertoire consists of hundreds of thousands of clones, with 92% occurring once and the leading ten covering nearly 25%. This sequence joins TRBV15 and TRBJ2-7; 9 nucleotides line up with TRBD2. The sequencing input was naive CD8+ T cells sorted from blood. This TCR came from a man aged 25-45 years in good health. CDR3 sequence reads: CATHRLSGRPQYEQYF. The CDR3 DNA reads as TGTGCCACCCATCGCCTCAGCGGGAGGCCGCAATACGAGCAGTACTTC.